The sequence of this T cell receptor beta chain was determined in a study of regulatory T cells in long-lasting Graves disease. Across the whole study: Persistent Graves' disease denoted over 5 years of antithyroid drugs plus positive TSH receptor antibodies. Broader study findings: Patients whose Graves' disease persisted exhibited lower TCR diversity than those newly diagnosed. With persistent disease, TRBV28, TRBJ1-2 and TRBJ2-5 were the favored segments. Those with persistent disease had in common more public clonotypes (approximately 2,500) than new patients (about 970).

The germline V gene has CDR1 MDHEN and CDR2 SYDVKM. The V and J ends lost 2 bases and 4 bases respectively, with 15 bases between them. This CDR3 spans 15 amino acids. With iRepertoire HTBI primers and Arm-PCR of CDR3 regions, TCR beta libraries were built. Via MiXCR, TCRdb re-called the multiplex PCR reads, giving one row per CDR3 protein. In the table there are around 450,000 distinct CDR3 sequences, 20% to 25% of which are singletons. Specified time point: persistent/refractory GD, antithyroid drugs over 5 years with positive TRAb. PBMCs provided the RNA from which the TCR library was made. There are many counts of this clonotype. No antigen is known for it.

The sequenced sample was peripheral blood mononuclear cells (PBMCs), obtained when the disease was refractory, from a patient treated with antithyroid drugs. The receptor comes from a female donor with Graves disease. V is TRBV28 and J is TRBJ2-7; TRBD1 is a possible D gene (5 bases). CDR3 nucleotides: TGTGCCAGCAGTTTAGGTGCAGCAGGGTGGTACGAGCAGTACTTC. As protein: CASSLGAAGWYEQYF.